This paragraph reports one TCR beta chain. The table lists this clone with a count of one. It has no known antigen specificity. Per-nucleotide qualities are absent, and no much larger clonotype sits a single base away. The germline V gene gives CDR1 as SGDLS and CDR2 as YYNGEE. The CDR3 sequence holds 16 residues, the cysteine and phenylalanine included. Solely the CDR3 DNA is kept, with 48 bases framed from the first base. The V and J ends are trimmed by 4 bases and 4 bases, leaving 17 bases between them. This record comes from a study of shared clonotypes between healthy human individuals (dated by TCRdb to between 2020 and 2021). Looking at the study overall: The cohort included a few men and a couple of women between 18 and 49 years of age. For each donor, CD4 naive and CD4 memory were each run on three plates, CD8 naive on two plates, and CD8 memory on one plate. To estimate repertoire size and how much clonotypes are shared between individuals, the study performed deep sequencing of blood TCR repertoires from 4 to 6 healthy adults. Libraries were prepared and TCR repertoires were sequenced by different laboratories using diverse techniques, in order to increase sequencing depth and limit assay-specific biases. Per donor, leukapheresis produced somewhere between about 0.8 and 9 billion PBMCs. What the study reported, not specific to this receptor: Rarefaction of sorted-subset datasets indicated incomplete sequencing despite the large sequencing depth. Estimated clonotype richness was generally larger for naive than for memory subsets. Pairwise subsampling indicated that sequencing depth was expected to affect the degree of clonotype sharing among donors. Because the study included only a small number of donors, the genetic and exposure-history diversity represented was limited. Higher generation probabilities were observed for clonotypes shared by all four sorted-subset donors than for non-shared clonotypes. When a handful of donors were compared, the shared fraction of clonotypes was around 5.1% for naive CD4, roughly 3.4% for naive CD8, more than 2% for memory CD4, and less than 0.5% for memory CD8. Only blood was sampled, and tissue TCR repertoires likely differ from those in blood.

The donors were healthy, HIV-negative adults with no recently reported acute infections or vaccinations. Every donor was a Caucasian adult residing in Nashville, Tennessee, USA. Magnetic negative selection was used to enrich CD4+ T cells, after which naive cells were positively selected on CD45RA and the negative fraction became the memory subset. Blood was obtained by leukapheresis, after which PBMCs were separated by Ficoll-Histopaque density gradient centrifugation and cryopreserved in liquid nitrogen vapor phase. Analytical flow cytometry was used to check the purity and quantity of every magnetically sorted T cell population. From each sorted fraction, genomic DNA was isolated and quantified by UV absorbance on a Nanodrop 2000c. Using the deep immunoSEQ assay, TCR CDR3 regions were amplified from genomic DNA by multiplex PCR. Genomic DNA extracted from each cell subset was distributed evenly over all wells of several immunoSEQ 96-well plates, and each plate served as one replicate. For sorted subsets, each replicate PCR was loaded with roughly 190 ng genomic DNA, equivalent to 25,000 to 30,000 T cell genomes. The purified libraries were quantified using a Qubit 3.0 fluorometer, sized with a Bioanalyzer 2100, and then quantified again using the KAPA Library Quantification kit. Every immunoSEQ 96-well plate was sequenced on a separate single-read 150-cycle Illumina NextSeq 550 flow cell. For the original study's pipeline: Because the immunoSEQ output held only junctional sequences and lacked quality scores, the filtering could not match the filtering applied to full-length reads. To assign V/J genes and CDR3, sequences were annotated using PyIR, a Python wrapper for IgBLAST v1.9, with IMGT germline references. Reads were filtered out if the reads had weak V/J assignments (E-value above 1e-6), no CDR3, stop codons, out-of-frame junctions, or ambiguous translated residues. V3J clonotypes were defined as sequences sharing an identical inferred V gene, J gene, and CDR3 amino acid sequence. To compute the percentage overlap between repertoires, the number of shared unique clonotypes was divided by the size of the smaller repertoire. Richness of each repertoire was evaluated using RTK rarefaction, the Chao1 estimator, and Recon v2.1 estimates of unobserved clonotypes. Generation probabilities for all TCRbeta clonotypes obtained by the gDNA method from four donors were computed using OLGA. In TCRdb, the immuneACCESS table is reduced to in-frame sequences with V and J assigned. These tables do not hold every clone; where another copy was compared, an unresolved V gene accounts for under half, and the others remain unexplained. V and J calls and clone size are those listed in that table; D and trimming were worked out from the DNA. The sample table lists about 1 million clones, around 76% of them with a count of one. The top ten constitute approximately 1.3% of the sample.

The sequencing sample was made of memory CD4+ T cells sorted from blood. The cell subset or site label of this sample denotes: CD45RA-negative fraction. The chain is encoded by TRBV9 joined to TRBJ2-2; a confident D gene designation cannot be given. This TCR came from a man between 18 and 29 years old in good health. The CDR3 amino acid sequence is: CASSPPGQEFTGELFF. The nucleotide sequence is given as TGTGCCAGCAGCCCCCCCGGGCAGGAATTCACCGGGGAGCTGTTTTTT.